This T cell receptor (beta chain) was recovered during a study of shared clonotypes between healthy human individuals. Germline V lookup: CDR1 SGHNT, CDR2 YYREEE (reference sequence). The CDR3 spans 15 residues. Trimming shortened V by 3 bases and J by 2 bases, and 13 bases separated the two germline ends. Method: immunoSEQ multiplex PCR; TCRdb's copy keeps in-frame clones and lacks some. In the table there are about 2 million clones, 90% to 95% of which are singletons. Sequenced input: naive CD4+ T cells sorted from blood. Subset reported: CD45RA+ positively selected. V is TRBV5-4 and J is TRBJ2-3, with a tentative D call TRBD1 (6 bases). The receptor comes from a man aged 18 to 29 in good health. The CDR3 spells CASSSRDTYTDTQYF. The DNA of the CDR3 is TGTGCCAGCAGCTCCCGGGACACATACACAGATACGCAGTATTTT.